This T cell receptor beta chain was captured by sequencing in a study of monozygotic twins with inflammatory bowel disease. This CDR3 spans 17 amino acids. UMIs were attached via template switching, each with a 6-nucleotide sample barcode. Nested amplification of TCRalpha and TCRbeta cDNA involved two PCRs of approximately 16 and 10 cycles. For each CDR3 protein, TCRdb gives one entry from its re-call of the 5' RACE reads, without DNA. This repertoire includes about 300,000 distinct CDR3 sequences. The specimen was blood. The clonotype originates from a human donor with ulcerative colitis or Crohn's disease, or a healthy co-twin of an affected twin (not recorded which). The chain joins TRBV12-3 or TRBV12-4 to TRBJ1-4; the D gene TCRdb calls, TRBD1, cannot be checked with no DNA. CDR3 protein: CASSDPGQGRSNEKLFF.